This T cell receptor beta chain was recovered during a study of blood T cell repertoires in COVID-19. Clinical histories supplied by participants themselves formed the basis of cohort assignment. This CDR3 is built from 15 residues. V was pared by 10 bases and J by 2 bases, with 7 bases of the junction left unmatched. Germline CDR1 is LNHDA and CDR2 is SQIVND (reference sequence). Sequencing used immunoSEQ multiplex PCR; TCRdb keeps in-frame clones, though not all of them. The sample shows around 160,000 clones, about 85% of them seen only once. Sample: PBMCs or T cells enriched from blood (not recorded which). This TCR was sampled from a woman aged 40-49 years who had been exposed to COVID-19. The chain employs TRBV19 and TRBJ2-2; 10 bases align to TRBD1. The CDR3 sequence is CATRDRGRNTGELFF. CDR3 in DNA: TGTGCCACCCGGGACAGGGGCCGAAACACCGGGGAGCTGTTTTTT.